The rows below give T cell receptor beta chains drawn from one sample of a study of T cells expressing NK-cell markers. Using the 5' RACE reads, TCRdb records one entry per CDR3 protein without DNA. The sample data list fewer than 200,000 distinct CDR3 sequences. Sequenced sample: blood T cells: a sorted CD56 or NKG2C T cell subset, CD4+ or CD8+ T cells, or bulk PBMC T cells (not recorded which). Every receptor here comes from a woman aged 18 to 75 in good health. The CDR3 runs from the conserved cysteine through the conserved F or W. Fields, in order: V gene, J gene, CDR3 protein.

v_gene: TRBV2; j_gene: TRBJ2-3; CDR3aa: CASRQDLAGGPDTQYF
v_gene: TRBV24-1; j_gene: TRBJ2-2; CDR3aa: CATSASWDRGYTGELFF
v_gene: TRBV27; j_gene: TRBJ2-2; CDR3aa: CASSYHRGGSGELFF
v_gene: TRBV7-6; j_gene: TRBJ2-2; CDR3aa: CASSLVLLAGELFF
v_gene: TRBV15; j_gene: TRBJ2-7; CDR3aa: CATSRDSSGRIYEQYF
v_gene: TRBV7-6; j_gene: TRBJ2-3; CDR3aa: CASSSWDHTQYF
v_gene: TRBV5-6; j_gene: TRBJ2-7; CDR3aa: CASSSASGASSYEQYF
v_gene: TRBV4-1; j_gene: TRBJ1-2; CDR3aa: CASSQGQGPFGGYTF
v_gene: TRBV6-6; j_gene: TRBJ2-5; CDR3aa: CAGGGDTGTQYF
v_gene: TRBV29-1; j_gene: TRBJ1-2; CDR3aa: CSVDPAVYGYTF
v_gene: TRBV20-1; j_gene: TRBJ2-5; CDR3aa: CSAPTSGNQETQYF
v_gene: TRBV7-2; j_gene: TRBJ2-3; CDR3aa: CASSLGTPTQYF
v_gene: TRBV5-1; j_gene: TRBJ2-1; CDR3aa: CASSLDSQGALSYNEQFF
v_gene: TRBV2; j_gene: TRBJ2-4; CDR3aa: CASSDGGAKNIQYF
v_gene: TRBV27; j_gene: TRBJ1-5; CDR3aa: CASSPLSSGNQPQHF
v_gene: TRBV7-2; j_gene: TRBJ2-7; CDR3aa: CASSLTSGGTSGEQYF
v_gene: TRBV5-1; j_gene: TRBJ1-1; CDR3aa: CASSLEQPNTEAFF
v_gene: TRBV7-7; j_gene: TRBJ2-2; CDR3aa: CASRSTSVPTGELFF
v_gene: TRBV5-5; j_gene: TRBJ1-5; CDR3aa: CASSLQVTQDQPQHF
v_gene: TRBV13; j_gene: TRBJ2-5; CDR3aa: CASSYRQGTGIETQYF
v_gene: TRBV3-1; j_gene: TRBJ2-7; CDR3aa: CASSSTSGGSYEQYF
v_gene: TRBV10-3; j_gene: TRBJ1-2; CDR3aa: CASSGWDNIWSGYTF
v_gene: TRBV20-1; j_gene: TRBJ2-1; CDR3aa: CSARSRTPYSYNEQFF
v_gene: TRBV20-1; j_gene: TRBJ2-2; CDR3aa: CSARDRLGNTGELFF
v_gene: TRBV2; j_gene: TRBJ2-1; CDR3aa: CASSRQGLQFF
v_gene: TRBV5-1; j_gene: TRBJ1-2; CDR3aa: CASSAGQGIYGYTF
v_gene: TRBV2; j_gene: TRBJ2-5; CDR3aa: CASSERTSAETQYF
v_gene: TRBV20-1; j_gene: TRBJ1-5; CDR3aa: CSARDGQGAYQPQHF
v_gene: TRBV6-1; j_gene: TRBJ2-6; CDR3aa: CASSERTGASLGANVLTF
v_gene: TRBV18; j_gene: TRBJ2-5; CDR3aa: CASSQDTREETQYF
v_gene: TRBV3-1; j_gene: TRBJ1-5; CDR3aa: CASSQVEGQPQHF
v_gene: TRBV29-1; j_gene: TRBJ1-1; CDR3aa: CSVAGLSSEAFF
v_gene: TRBV3-1; j_gene: TRBJ2-1; CDR3aa: CASSHTVPGGEFF
v_gene: TRBV9; j_gene: TRBJ1-2; CDR3aa: CASSEGTGGNYGYTF
v_gene: TRBV15; j_gene: TRBJ2-3; CDR3aa: CATSRDGRLSSTDTQYF
v_gene: TRBV20-1; j_gene: TRBJ2-3; CDR3aa: CSARLLAGDDTQYF
v_gene: TRBV29-1; j_gene: TRBJ1-1; CDR3aa: CSVRQANTEAFF
v_gene: TRBV5-1; j_gene: TRBJ2-6; CDR3aa: CASSLGTGGAGANVLTF
v_gene: TRBV11-2; j_gene: TRBJ2-1; CDR3aa: CASSGSFDRNEQFF